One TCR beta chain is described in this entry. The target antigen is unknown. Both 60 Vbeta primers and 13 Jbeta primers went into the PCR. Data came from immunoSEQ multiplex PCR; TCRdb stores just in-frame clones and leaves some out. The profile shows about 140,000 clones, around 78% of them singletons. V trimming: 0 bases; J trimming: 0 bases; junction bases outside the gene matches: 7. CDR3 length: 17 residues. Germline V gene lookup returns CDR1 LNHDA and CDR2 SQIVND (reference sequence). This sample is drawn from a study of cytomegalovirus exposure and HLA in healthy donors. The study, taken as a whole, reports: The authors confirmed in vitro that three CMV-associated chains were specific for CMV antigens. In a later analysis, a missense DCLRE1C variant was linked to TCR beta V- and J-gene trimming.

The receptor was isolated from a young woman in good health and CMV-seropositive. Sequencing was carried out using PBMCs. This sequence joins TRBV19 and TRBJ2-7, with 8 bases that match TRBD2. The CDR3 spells CASSIDHERGTSYEQYF. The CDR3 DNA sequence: TGTGCCAGTAGTATAGATCACGAGCGGGGGACCTCCTACGAGCAGTACTTC.